This T cell receptor beta chain was retrieved from a study of OX40 agonist ivuxolimab in advanced cancers. The wider study: Given to patients was ivuxolimab, an agonistic anti-OX40 (CD134) antibody. Patients were treated with intravenous ivuxolimab, dosed at 0.01 to 10 mg/kg and infused every 2 weeks. Study outcomes and limitations: Some patients without response likewise showed low normalized clonal expansion.

With regard to this clone: Its antigen is unidentified.

The investigators sampled blood at baseline, at cycle 4 day 1, and at cycle 7 day 1. In germline, CDR1 is SGHTA, CDR2 FQGNSA. The CDR3 is 17 amino acids. Trimming removed 3 bases from V and 7 bases from J; junction bases left unmatched: 12. The protocol was immunoSEQ multiplex PCR, while the TCRdb copy is restricted to in-frame clones and leaves out a portion. Found here are 65,000 to 80,000 clones, about 89% of them singletons; the top ten hold 0.7% to 0.9%. This receptor was identified in an adult with an advanced solid tumor such as melanoma, head and neck, liver or kidney cancer. The source material was CD4+ or CD8+ T cells sorted from blood, sampled in a trial of the OX40 agonist ivuxolimab. The V call is TRBV7-2, the J call TRBJ2-5, with 12 positions matching TRBD2. CDR3 sequence (DNA): TGTGCCAGCAGCTTGGATGCTAGCGGGGGGGCCATTGGGACCCAGTACTTC. Residues: CASSLDASGGAIGTQYF.